Sequencing of this T cell receptor (beta chain) was carried out in a study of blood T cell repertoires in COVID-19. The trim removed 5 bases at V and 1 base at J, leaving 2 bases unmatched. The CDR3 has 14 residues. From germline, CDR1 is SNHLY and CDR2 FYNNEI. Assay: immunoSEQ multiplex PCR; the TCRdb copy retains only in-frame clones and omits some. This table holds about 140,000 clones, under 85% found once. Membership in each cohort depended on participant-reported clinical history. The chain links TRBV2 to TRBJ2-1; 7 bases fit TRBD2. Sequences were obtained from PBMCs or T cells enriched from blood (not recorded which). The clonotype originates from a woman in her late teens or twenties who had been exposed to COVID-19. CDR3 amino acids: CASSNSGSYNEQFF. The CDR3 region has the DNA TGTGCCAGCAGTAATAGCGGGTCCTACAATGAGCAGTTCTTC.